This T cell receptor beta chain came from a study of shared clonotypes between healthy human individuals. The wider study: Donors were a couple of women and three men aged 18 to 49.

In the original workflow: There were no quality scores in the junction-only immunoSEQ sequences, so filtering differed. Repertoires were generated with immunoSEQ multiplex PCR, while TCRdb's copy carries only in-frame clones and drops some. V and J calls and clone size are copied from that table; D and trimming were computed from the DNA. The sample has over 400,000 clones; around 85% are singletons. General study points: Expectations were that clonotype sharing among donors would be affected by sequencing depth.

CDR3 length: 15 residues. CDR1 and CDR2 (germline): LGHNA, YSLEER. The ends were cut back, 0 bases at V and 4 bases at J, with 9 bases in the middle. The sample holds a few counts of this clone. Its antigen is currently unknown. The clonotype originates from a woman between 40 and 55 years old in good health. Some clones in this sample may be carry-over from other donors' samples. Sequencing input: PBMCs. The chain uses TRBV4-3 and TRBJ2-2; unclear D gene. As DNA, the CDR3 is TGCGCCAGCAGCCAAGATTCAGGTCCCACCGGGGAGCTGTTTTTT. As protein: CASSQDSGPTGELFF.